The 15 T cell receptor beta chains presented below share a single source sample, sequenced in a study of blood T cell repertoires in COVID-19. The repertoire was sequenced with immunoSEQ multiplex PCR; TCRdb's copy has only in-frame clones and lacks some. The sample carries 300,000 to 350,000 clones, about nine tenths recorded once. Sequences were obtained from peripheral blood. These receptors were collected from a man aged 25-45 years with COVID-19, enrolled during active disease.

The chain has TRBV4-2 and TRBJ1-3; D remains ambiguous. Germline-derived CDR1 and CDR2 are LGHNA and YNFKEQ. Trimming cost V 4 bases and J 0 bases, with 19 bases left between them. The length of the CDR3 is 18 residues. CDR3 amino acids: CASSPKSLLQISGNTIYF. As DNA, the CDR3 is TGTGCCAGCAGCCCTAAATCGCTTCTACAGATCTCTGGAAACACCATATATTTT.

CDR3 protein: CASSYSLSGVSYEQYF. In DNA, the CDR3 is TGTGCCAGCAGTTACTCGTTATCAGGGGTCTCCTACGAGCAGTACTTC. This chain uses TRBV6-5 with TRBJ2-7; D possibly corresponds to TRBD1 (6 bases). Germline CDR1 MNHEY, CDR2 SVGAGI. This CDR3 contains 16 residues. The germline V and J ends were trimmed by 0 bases and 0 bases, with 12 bases remaining between them.

V gene TRBV6-2 or TRBV6-3 combines with J gene TRBJ2-7; possible D gene TRBD2, 6 bases. Germline V gene data show CDR1 as MNHEY and CDR2 as SVGEGT. This CDR3 spans 14 amino acids. Trimming removed 6 bases from V and 6 bases from J, with 18 bases in between. The CDR3 coding sequence is TGTGCCAGCAGCACCGGGGGACTGGGTTTCGAGCAGTACTTC. It translates to CASSTGGLGFEQYF.

This chain connects TRBV24-1 to TRBJ2-1; TRBD1 matches 9 bases. The CDR3 sequence is 16 residues long. V shed 6 bases, J shed 9 bases, and the junction held 14 bases outside the gene matches. Germline CDR1 is KGHDR and CDR2 is SFDVKD. DNA of the CDR3: TGTGCCACCAGTCACCCTAACCGGGACAGGGTTCTTGAGCAGTTCTTC. Protein: CATSHPNRDRVLEQFF.

V usage is TRBV9 and J usage is TRBJ1-5; D is ambiguous. Trimming took 3 bases from V and 6 from J, leaving 10 bases between them. The length of the CDR3 is 13 residues. Germline values: CDR1 SGDLS, CDR2 YYNGEE. CDR3: CASSANTGQPQHF. CDR3 nucleotide sequence: TGTGCCAGCAGCGCCAATACCGGTCAGCCCCAGCATTTT.

The chain couples TRBV7-3 to TRBJ1-1; D may be TRBD1 (6 bases). The germline CDR1 and CDR2 sequences are SGHTA and FQGTGA. The V gene lost 5 bases and the J gene lost 8 bases, with 18 bases spanning the gap. The CDR3 runs 14 residues. The CDR3 spells CASSPMGAIPEAFF. CDR3 in DNA: TGTGCCAGCAGCCCCATGGGGGCGATTCCCGAAGCTTTCTTT.

V usage is TRBV15 and J usage is TRBJ2-5; TRBD1 matches 9 bases. Losses at the gene ends were 5 bases for V and 5 bases for J; bases not matched to a gene: 12. The germline CDR1 and CDR2 sequences are LNHNV and YYDKDF (reference sequence). The length of the CDR3 is 16 residues. This CDR3 is CATSWIAGQGSETQYF. In DNA, the CDR3 is TGTGCCACCAGCTGGATTGCGGGACAGGGTTCGGAGACCCAGTACTTC. The variable domain in full, completed from reference TRBV15 and TRBJ2-5, reads DAMVIQNPRYQVTQFGKPVTLSCSQTLNHNVMYWYQQKSSQAPKLLFHYYDKDFNNEADTPDNFQSRRPNTSFCFLDIRSPGLGDTAMYLCATSWIAGQGSETQYFGPGTRLLVL.

This clone showed up just once. This sequence joins TRBV7-2 and TRBJ2-7; D might be TRBD1 (6 bases). Germline lookup yields CDR1 SGHTA and CDR2 FQGNSA. Between the trimmed V and J ends, which lost 0 bases and 5 bases, there was a span of 14 bases. The CDR3 sequence is 15 residues long. CDR3 sequence: CASSLAGTSRHEQYF. The CDR3 nucleotides read TGTGCCAGCAGCTTAGCCGGGACATCTAGACACGAGCAGTACTTC. Full variable domain (rest looked up from reference TRBV7-2 and TRBJ2-7): GAGVSQSPSNKVTEKGKDVELRCDPISGHTALYWYRQSLGQGLEFLIYFQGNSAPDKSGLPSDRFSAERTGGSVSTLTIQRTQQEDSAVYLCASSLAGTSRHEQYFGPGTRLTVT.

J is TRBJ1-5 and V is TRBV18, with 11 bases matching TRBD1. Trimming took 3 bases from V and 6 from J; bases not matched to a gene: 4. Germline values: CDR1 KGHSH, CDR2 LQKENI. The CDR3 sequence is 15 residues long. CDR3 region: CASSPGQGVFQPQHF. The CDR3 DNA reads as TGTGCCAGCTCACCGGGACAGGGGGTATTTCAGCCCCAGCATTTT.

This clone turned up a few times. The V and J genes are TRBV4-2 and TRBJ2-4; a weak D match, TRBD2 (6 bases). The germline V gene has CDR1 LGHNA and CDR2 YNFKEQ. V dropped 0 bases and J dropped 8 bases, with 17 bases sitting between them. The CDR3 consists of 16 residues. DNA of the CDR3: TGTGCCAGCAGCCAAGATCGCCGAGGAGGCGGGGACATTCAGTACTTC. Translating it yields CASSQDRRGGGDIQYF.

The chain combines TRBV2 with TRBJ2-1; TRBD1 is a possible D gene (5 bases). V lost 1 base to trimming and J lost 2 bases, with 6 bases between them. CDR1 is SNHLY and CDR2 is FYNNEI in the germline V gene. There are 14 residues in the CDR3. CDR3 amino acids: CASSEVRAYNEQFF. The CDR3 coding sequence is TGTGCCAGCAGTGAAGTCAGGGCCTACAATGAGCAGTTCTTC.

This rearrangement joins TRBV29-1 to TRBJ2-7, with 10 bases fitting TRBD2. CDR1 and CDR2 (germline): SQVTM, ANQGSEA. V was pared by 6 bases and J by 1 base, with 6 bases of the junction left unmatched. The CDR3 consists of 14 residues. The CDR3 DNA follows: TGCAGCGTAACTGGACTAGCGGTTTCCTACGAGCAGTACTTC. Amino acids: CSVTGLAVSYEQYF.

V and J are TRBV7-9 and TRBJ2-7; 9 nucleotides agree with TRBD2. V shed 1 base and J 0 bases; nucleotides not matched to a gene: 4. Looked up from germline, CDR1 is SEHNR and CDR2 is FQNEAQ (reference sequence). This CDR3 spans 16 amino acids. The CDR3 DNA reads as TGTGCCAGCAGCTTAGGTAGCGGGGGCATCTCCTACGAGCAGTACTTC. This encodes CASSLGSGGISYEQYF.

The genes are TRBV30 and TRBJ1-2; no firm D call. The ends were cut back, 2 bases at V and 8 bases at J, with 18 bases in the middle. There are 14 residues in the CDR3. Germline CDR1 and CDR2: GTSNPN and SVGIG (reference sequence). DNA of the CDR3: TGTGCCTGGAGTCCCCCGGGTCTCTTAGCCGGCTACACCTTC. This codes for CAWSPPGLLAGYTF.

V and J are TRBV25-1 and TRBJ1-4; D remains ambiguous. Germline assignment: CDR1 MGHDK and CDR2 SYGVNS. The CDR3 has 14 residues. V was trimmed by 5 bases and J by 8 bases, leaving 15 bases between them. CDR3 region: CASSPAGIREKLFF. DNA of the CDR3: TGTGCCAGCAGTCCTGCGGGCATCAGGGAAAAACTGTTTTTT. Full variable domain (outside the CDR3, taken from reference TRBV25-1 and TRBJ1-4): EADIYQTPRYLVIGTGKKITLECSQTMGHDKMYWYQQDPGMELHLIHYSYGVNSTEKGDLSSESTVSRIRTEHFPLTLESARPSHTSQYLCASSPAGIREKLFFGSGTQLSVL.